This T cell receptor (beta chain) was found in a study of cytomegalovirus exposure and HLA in healthy donors. The V end lost 1 base, the J end lost 2 bases, and 9 bases lay between the germline ends. The germline gives CDR1 SGHTA, CDR2 FQGNSA. This CDR3 spans 15 amino acids. Findings and caveats of the study: Analyzed later, most CMV-associated TCR beta chains appeared HLA-restricted. An apparent linkage of common viral pathogens to several of the most significant clusters emerged in a later analysis. Earlier analysis looked at TCR beta V segments, and most were productive about 87% or about 30% of the time.

PCR involved 60 Vbeta and 13 Jbeta primers. Clones were read by immunoSEQ multiplex PCR, and TCRdb kept only the in-frame ones, dropping some. The sample has about 190,000 clones; roughly 80% are singletons. A note on this clone: The antigen remains undetermined.

The origin of this receptor is a man in his forties or fifties in good health and CMV-seropositive. The gene calls are TRBV7-2 and TRBJ1-5; D might be TRBD1 (5 bases). The specimen sequenced was PBMCs. This CDR3 is CASSLEGARNQPQHF. Written as DNA, the CDR3 is TGTGCCAGCAGCTTAGAAGGGGCGCGCAATCAGCCCCAGCATTTT.